This T cell receptor (beta chain) was found in a study of cytomegalovirus exposure and HLA in healthy donors. General observations from the study: A later analysis found common viral pathogens apparently linked to several of the most significant clusters. The authors later found HLA-associated TCR beta chains more clonally expanded than equally common others. According to an earlier analysis, most TCR beta V segments yielded productive rearrangements about 90% or about 30% of the time.

The ends lost 3 bases at V and 5 bases at J; junction bases unmatched: 6. The CDR3 totals 15 residues. The germline gives CDR1 SGDLS, CDR2 YYNGEE. On this clone: Its target is not known.

Whereas donors were nominally healthy upon sampling, unrecorded immune exposures were probable. Both 60 Vbeta primers and 13 Jbeta primers went into the PCR. TCRdb's table, derived via immunoSEQ multiplex PCR, lists solely in-frame clones and lacks some. The repertoire holds roughly 300,000 clones, with just over 85% as singletons. The TCR was taken from a man between 35 and 55 years old in good health and CMV-seropositive. Input material: PBMCs. The V and J genes are TRBV9 and TRBJ2-1, with 9 positions matching TRBD1. Here the CDR3 DNA reads TGTGCCAGCAGCGGCCGGACAGGGGTCAACAATGAGCAGTTCTTC. Its translation: CASSGRTGVNNEQFF.